This T cell receptor beta chain comes out of a study of CXCR3-negative and CXCR3-positive naive CD8 T cells. Study findings and constraints: In naive cells, CXCR3-negative and CXCR3-positive subsets had similar TRBV-TRBJ usage; memory cells differed. For memory CD8+ cells diversity was much lower, but both naive subsets had comparably high diversity.

Via 5' RACE with UMI labels, TRB cDNA libraries were prepared. TCRdb processed the 5' RACE reads again and assigns one entry to each CDR3 protein, with no DNA. The sample totals approximately 100,000 distinct CDR3 sequences; its top ten clones hold around 1.7%. The CDR3 runs 13 residues. In germline, CDR1 is SQVTM, CDR2 ANQGSEA. Each CD8+ T cell subset was sorted in triplicate, 300,000 cells each. As for this clonotype: What it recognizes is unknown.

The V call is TRBV29-1, the J call TRBJ2-7; absent DNA, TCRdb's TRBD1 call cannot be checked. This receptor was identified in a human donor in good health. Some clones in this sample may be carry-over from other donors' samples. The sequencing sample was made of naive CXCR3- CD8+ T cells from blood. Specified subset: CD45RO-CCR7+CD27+CD95- naive CD8+ T cells lacking CXCR3 (TNR3-). The CDR3 here is CSVVEGAGNEQYF.